This TCR beta chain emerged from a study of blood T cell repertoires in COVID-19 (dated by TCRdb to the early 2020s). As for the study more broadly: Collaborator samples came from the United States, Italy and Spain and covered acute and convalescent phases of COVID-19. Where available, HLA class I and class II types were taken from metadata supplied by the sample provider and were not determined by assay-based typing. Deeply sampled blood TCRbeta repertoires from subjects exposed to, actively infected with, or recovered from COVID-19 were included in the dataset. The samples were drawn from two sources: the first 160 participants of the ongoing ImmuneRACE study, and 1,200 or so subjects contributed by 6 global collaborators. The prospective study material was composed of cDNA or gDNA derived from T cells, B-cell-depleted T cells, or PBMCs. The repertoires were released in a freely available public database intended as a resource for research on the immune response to SARS-CoV-2. Sample metadata almost always included a de-identified subject ID, COVID-19 status, age in years and sex.

Enrolling through a virtual design, the prospective study's participants ranged in age from roughly 18 to 89 years and lived across about two dozen United States geographic areas. In the prospective study, cohorts were assigned on the basis of participant-reported clinical history obtained from a screening survey and a study questionnaire. Each participant in the prospective study had whole blood, serum and a nasopharyngeal or oropharyngeal swab collected by mobile phlebotomists. Prospective study participants could optionally give additional blood draws and questionnaires over an approximately two-month period. Before DNA extraction, blood samples from the prospective study were shipped at room temperature or frozen. Details on this clone: No cognate antigen has been identified for it. No much larger clonotype is one base removed from it; base qualities were not supplied.

What the work shows at the level of the full study, not this receptor alone: The amount of clinical and demographic metadata varied by source and participant and was provided uncurated.

TCRbeta CDR3 regions were amplified from genomic DNA by means of the immunoSEQ Assay, a bias-controlled multiplex PCR. As for the authors' bioinformatics: Nucleated cell counts per sample were estimated from amplification of reference gene primers within the assay. To quantify the absolute abundance of each unique TCRbeta CDR3 rearrangement, sequence reads were collapsed and filtered. For each sample, productive Simpson clonality was calculated as the square root of Simpson's diversity index over productive rearrangements. In its TCRdb copy, this immuneACCESS table keeps in-frame sequences only and misses some clones. Where compared with another copy, unresolved V genes explain less than half of these, and the others have no known cause. The DNA was the basis for D and trimming; V, J and clone size are from that table. In this sample the table shows roughly 130,000 clones, 70% to 90% of which occur a single time. Roughly 3.4% of the sample comes from the top ten.

The CDR3 runs 15 residues from the cysteine to the phenylalanine. Left in the record is the CDR3 DNA by itself, 45 bases read in frame from the first base. Via the germline V gene, CDR1 is SGHVS and CDR2 FNYEAQ. V loses 5 bases of germline sequence and J loses 4 bases, and the interval between the two ends is 18 bases. Sequencing used PBMCs or T cells enriched from blood (not recorded which). Recombination connected TRBV7-6 to TRBJ2-7; TRBD2 is possibly the D segment (5 matching bases). The receptor's source is a woman aged 50 to 60 with acute COVID-19. The CDR3 in this case is CASSPSGLGKYEQYF. The DNA is as follows: TGTGCCAGCAGCCCAAGCGGACTGGGGAAATACGAGCAGTACTTC.